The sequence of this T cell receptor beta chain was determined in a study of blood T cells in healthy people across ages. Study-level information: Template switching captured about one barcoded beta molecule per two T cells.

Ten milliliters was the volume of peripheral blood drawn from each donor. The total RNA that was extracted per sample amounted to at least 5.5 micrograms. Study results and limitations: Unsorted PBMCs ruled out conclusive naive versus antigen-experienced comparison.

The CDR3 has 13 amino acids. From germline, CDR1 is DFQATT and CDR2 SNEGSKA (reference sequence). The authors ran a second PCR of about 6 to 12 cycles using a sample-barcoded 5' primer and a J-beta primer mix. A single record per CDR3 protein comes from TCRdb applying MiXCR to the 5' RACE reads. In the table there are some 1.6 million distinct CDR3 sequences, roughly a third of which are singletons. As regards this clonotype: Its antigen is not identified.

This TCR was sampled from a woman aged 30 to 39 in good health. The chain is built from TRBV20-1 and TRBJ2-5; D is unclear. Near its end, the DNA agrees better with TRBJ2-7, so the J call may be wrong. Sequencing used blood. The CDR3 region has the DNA TGCAGTGCAATCGCCTGGGGTTGCCACGAGCAGTACTTC. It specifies CSAIAWGCHEQYF.